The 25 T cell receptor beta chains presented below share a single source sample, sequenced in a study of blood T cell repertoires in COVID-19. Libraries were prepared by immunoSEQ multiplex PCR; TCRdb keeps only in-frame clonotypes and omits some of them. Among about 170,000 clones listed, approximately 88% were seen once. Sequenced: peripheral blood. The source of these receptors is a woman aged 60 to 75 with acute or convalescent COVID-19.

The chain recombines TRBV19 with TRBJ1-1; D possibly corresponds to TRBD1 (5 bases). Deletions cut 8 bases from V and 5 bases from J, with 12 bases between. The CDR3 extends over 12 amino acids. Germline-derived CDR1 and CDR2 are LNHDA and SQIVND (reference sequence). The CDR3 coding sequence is TGTGCCAGTTGGGGGGGAGGAACTGAAGCTTTCTTT. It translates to CASWGGGTEAFF.

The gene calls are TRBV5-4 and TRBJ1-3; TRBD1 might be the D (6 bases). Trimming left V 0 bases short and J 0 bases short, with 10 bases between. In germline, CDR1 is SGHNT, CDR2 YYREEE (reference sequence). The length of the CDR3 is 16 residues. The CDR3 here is CASSLETGHSGNTIYF. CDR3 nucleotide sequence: TGTGCCAGCAGCTTGGAAACAGGGCACTCTGGAAACACCATATATTTT.

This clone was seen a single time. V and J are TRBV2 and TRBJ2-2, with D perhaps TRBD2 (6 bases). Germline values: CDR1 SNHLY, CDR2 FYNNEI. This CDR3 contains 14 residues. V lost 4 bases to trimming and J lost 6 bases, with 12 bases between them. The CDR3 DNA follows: TGTGCCAGCAGTGCGGTAGGAGGGGCCGGGGAGCTGTTTTTT. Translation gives CASSAVGGAGELFF.

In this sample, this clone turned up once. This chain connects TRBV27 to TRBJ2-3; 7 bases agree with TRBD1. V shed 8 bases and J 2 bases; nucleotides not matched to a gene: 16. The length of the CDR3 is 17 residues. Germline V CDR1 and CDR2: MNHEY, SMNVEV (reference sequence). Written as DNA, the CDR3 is TGTGCCAGCTCCGGGACAAGGGGACAGAAATCCACAGATACGCAGTATTTT. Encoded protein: CASSGTRGQKSTDTQYF.

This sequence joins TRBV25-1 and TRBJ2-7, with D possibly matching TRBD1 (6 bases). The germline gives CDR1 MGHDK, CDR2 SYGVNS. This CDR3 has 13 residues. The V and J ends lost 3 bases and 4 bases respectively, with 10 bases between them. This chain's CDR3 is CASSDGGQYEQYF. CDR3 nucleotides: TGTGCCAGCAGTGACGGCGGACAGTACGAGCAGTACTTC.

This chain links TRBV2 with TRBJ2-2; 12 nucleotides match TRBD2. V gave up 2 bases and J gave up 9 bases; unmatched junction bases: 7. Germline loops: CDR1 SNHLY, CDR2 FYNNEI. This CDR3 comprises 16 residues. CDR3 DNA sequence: TGTGCCAGCAGTGAACGGTCTCTAGCGGGGGGGCGGGAGCTGTTTTTT. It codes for CASSERSLAGGRELFF.

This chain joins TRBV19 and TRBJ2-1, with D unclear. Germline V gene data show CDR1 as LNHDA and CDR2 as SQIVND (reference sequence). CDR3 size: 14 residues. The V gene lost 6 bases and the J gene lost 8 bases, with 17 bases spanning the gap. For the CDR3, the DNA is TGTGCCAGTAGCCCTCGCAGGCAACACGATGAGCAGTTCTTC. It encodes CASSPRRQHDEQFF.

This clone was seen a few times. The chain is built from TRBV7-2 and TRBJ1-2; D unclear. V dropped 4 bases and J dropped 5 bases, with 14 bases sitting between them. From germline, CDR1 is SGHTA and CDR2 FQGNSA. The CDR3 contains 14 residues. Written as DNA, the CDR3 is TGTGCCAGCAGCTCGTCTATCCGAGGGTATGGCTACACCTTC. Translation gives CASSSSIRGYGYTF.

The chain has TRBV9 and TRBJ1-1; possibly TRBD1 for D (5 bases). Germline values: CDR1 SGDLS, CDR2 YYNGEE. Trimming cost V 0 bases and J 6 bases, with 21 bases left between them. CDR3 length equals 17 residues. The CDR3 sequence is CASSVVGAGGRTAEAFF. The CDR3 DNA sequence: TGTGCCAGCAGCGTAGTCGGAGCCGGGGGGAGAACCGCTGAAGCTTTCTTT.

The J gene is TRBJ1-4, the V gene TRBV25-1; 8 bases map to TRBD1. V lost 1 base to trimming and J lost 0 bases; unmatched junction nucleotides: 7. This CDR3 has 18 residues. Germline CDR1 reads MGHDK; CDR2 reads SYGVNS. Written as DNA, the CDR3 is TGTGCCAGCAGTGAATTGGAGACAGGGGCCGCAACTAATGAAAAACTGTTTTTT. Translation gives CASSELETGAATNEKLFF.

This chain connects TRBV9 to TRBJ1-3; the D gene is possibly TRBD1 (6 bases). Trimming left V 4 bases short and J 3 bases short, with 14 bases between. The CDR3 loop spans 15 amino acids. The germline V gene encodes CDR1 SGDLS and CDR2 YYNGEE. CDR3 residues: CASSHTGIGGNTIYF. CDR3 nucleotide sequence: TGTGCCAGCAGCCACACAGGGATCGGTGGAAACACCATATATTTT.

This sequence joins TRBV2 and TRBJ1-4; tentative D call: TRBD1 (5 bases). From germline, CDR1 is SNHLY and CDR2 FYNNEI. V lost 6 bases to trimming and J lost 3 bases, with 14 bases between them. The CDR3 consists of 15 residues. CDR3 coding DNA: TGTGCCAGCAGCCAGGGACTTTTGGCTAATGAAAAACTGTTTTTT. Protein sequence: CASSQGLLANEKLFF.

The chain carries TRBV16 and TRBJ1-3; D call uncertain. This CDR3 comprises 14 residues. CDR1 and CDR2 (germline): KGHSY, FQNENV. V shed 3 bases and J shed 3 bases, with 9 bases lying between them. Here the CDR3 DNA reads TGTGCCAGCAGCCAGGGGAGAGTTGGAAACACCATATATTTT. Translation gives CASSQGRVGNTIYF.

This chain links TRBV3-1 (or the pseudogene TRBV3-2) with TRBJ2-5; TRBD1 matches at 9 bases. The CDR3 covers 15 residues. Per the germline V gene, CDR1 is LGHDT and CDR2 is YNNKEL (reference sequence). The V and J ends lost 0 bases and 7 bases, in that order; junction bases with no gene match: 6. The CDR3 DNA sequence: TGTGCCAGCAGCCAAGAACAGGGGGCCCGGGGGACCCAGTACTTC. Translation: CASSQEQGARGTQYF.

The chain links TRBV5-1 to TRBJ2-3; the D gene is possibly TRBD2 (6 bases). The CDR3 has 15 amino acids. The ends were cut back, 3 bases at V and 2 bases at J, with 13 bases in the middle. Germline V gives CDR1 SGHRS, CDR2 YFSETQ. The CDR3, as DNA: TGCGCCAGCAGCTCCGGGACTCTCAACACAGATACGCAGTATTTT. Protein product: CASSSGTLNTDTQYF. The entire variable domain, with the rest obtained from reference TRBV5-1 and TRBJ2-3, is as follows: KAGVTQTPRYLIKTRGQQVTLSCSPISGHRSVSWYQQTPGQGLQFLFEYFSETQRNKGNFPGRFSGRQFSNSRSEMNVSTLELGDSALYLCASSSGTLNTDTQYFGPGTRLTVL.

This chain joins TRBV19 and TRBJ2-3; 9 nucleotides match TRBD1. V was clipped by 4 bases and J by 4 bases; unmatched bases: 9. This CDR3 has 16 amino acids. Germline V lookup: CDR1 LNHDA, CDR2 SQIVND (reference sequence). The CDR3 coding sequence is TGTGCCAGTAGTAAAGGGGGACAGGGAGGAGCAGATACGCAGTATTTT. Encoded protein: CASSKGGQGGADTQYF.

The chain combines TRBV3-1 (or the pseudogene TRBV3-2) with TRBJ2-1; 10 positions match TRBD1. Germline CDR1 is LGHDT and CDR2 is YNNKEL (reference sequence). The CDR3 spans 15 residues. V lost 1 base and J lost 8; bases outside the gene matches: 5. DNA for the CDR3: TGTGCCAGCAGCCAAGGTGGGACAGGGGCAGATGAGCAGTTCTTC. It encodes CASSQGGTGADEQFF.

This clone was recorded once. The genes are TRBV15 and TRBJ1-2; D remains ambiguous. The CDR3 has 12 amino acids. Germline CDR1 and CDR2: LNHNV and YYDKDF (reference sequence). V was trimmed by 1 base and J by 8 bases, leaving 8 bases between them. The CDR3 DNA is TGTGCCACCAGCAGAGGAGGTGACGGCTACACCTTC. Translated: CATSRGGDGYTF.

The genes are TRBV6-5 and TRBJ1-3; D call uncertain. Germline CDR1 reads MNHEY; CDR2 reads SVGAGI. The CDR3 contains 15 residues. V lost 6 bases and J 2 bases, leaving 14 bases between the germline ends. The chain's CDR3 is CASRTYSGTGNTIYF. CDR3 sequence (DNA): TGTGCCAGCAGGACCTATTCGGGGACTGGAAACACCATATATTTT.

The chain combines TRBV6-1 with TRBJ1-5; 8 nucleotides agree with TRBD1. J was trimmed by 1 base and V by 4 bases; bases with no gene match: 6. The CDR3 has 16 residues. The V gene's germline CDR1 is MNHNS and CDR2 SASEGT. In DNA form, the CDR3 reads TGTGCCAGCAGTGGAGGACAGGGCGGCAGCAATCAGCCCCAGCATTTT. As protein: CASSGGQGGSNQPQHF.

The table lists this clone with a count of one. The CDR3 here is CASSERGGISPRAEAFF. The CDR3 nucleotides read TGTGCCAGCAGTGAAAGAGGCGGGATATCCCCAAGGGCTGAAGCTTTCTTT. This chain connects TRBV2 to TRBJ1-1; D gene unclear. V shed 2 bases and J shed 6 bases, with 22 bases lying between them. The CDR3 is made up of 17 amino acids. From germline, CDR1 is SNHLY and CDR2 FYNNEI.

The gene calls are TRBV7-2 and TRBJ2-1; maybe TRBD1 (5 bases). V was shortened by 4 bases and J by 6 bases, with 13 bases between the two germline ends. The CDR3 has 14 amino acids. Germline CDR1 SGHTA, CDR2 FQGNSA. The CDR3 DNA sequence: TGTGCCAGCAGCTCCGTGGGGCGGTTCAATGAGCAGTTCTTC. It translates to CASSSVGRFNEQFF.

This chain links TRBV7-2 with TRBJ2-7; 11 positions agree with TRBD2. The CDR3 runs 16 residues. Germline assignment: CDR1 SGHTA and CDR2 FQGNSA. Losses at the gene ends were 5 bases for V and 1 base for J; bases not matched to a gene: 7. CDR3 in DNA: TGTGCCAGCAGCCCTCCGGGACTAGCGGTATCCTACGAGCAGTACTTC. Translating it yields CASSPPGLAVSYEQYF.

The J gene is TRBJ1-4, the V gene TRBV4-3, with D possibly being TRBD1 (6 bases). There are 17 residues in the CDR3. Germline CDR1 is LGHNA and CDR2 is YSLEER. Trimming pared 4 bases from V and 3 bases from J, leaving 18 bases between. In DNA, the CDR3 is TGCGCCAGCAGCCTTATCGGGACCAAGGGGGCTAATGAAAAACTGTTTTTT. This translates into CASSLIGTKGANEKLFF.

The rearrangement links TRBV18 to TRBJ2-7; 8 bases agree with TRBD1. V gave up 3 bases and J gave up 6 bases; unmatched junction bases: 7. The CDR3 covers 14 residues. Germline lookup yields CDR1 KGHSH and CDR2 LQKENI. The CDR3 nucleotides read TGTGCCAGCTCACCTTCCACAGGGGGAAGCGAGCAGTACTTC. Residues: CASSPSTGGSEQYF. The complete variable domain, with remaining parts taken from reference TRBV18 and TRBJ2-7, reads NAGVMQNPRHLVRRRGQEARLRCSPMKGHSHVYWYRQLPEEGLKFMVYLQKENIIDESGMPKERFSAEFPKEGPSILRIQQVVRGDSAAYFCASSPSTGGSEQYFGPGTRLTVT.